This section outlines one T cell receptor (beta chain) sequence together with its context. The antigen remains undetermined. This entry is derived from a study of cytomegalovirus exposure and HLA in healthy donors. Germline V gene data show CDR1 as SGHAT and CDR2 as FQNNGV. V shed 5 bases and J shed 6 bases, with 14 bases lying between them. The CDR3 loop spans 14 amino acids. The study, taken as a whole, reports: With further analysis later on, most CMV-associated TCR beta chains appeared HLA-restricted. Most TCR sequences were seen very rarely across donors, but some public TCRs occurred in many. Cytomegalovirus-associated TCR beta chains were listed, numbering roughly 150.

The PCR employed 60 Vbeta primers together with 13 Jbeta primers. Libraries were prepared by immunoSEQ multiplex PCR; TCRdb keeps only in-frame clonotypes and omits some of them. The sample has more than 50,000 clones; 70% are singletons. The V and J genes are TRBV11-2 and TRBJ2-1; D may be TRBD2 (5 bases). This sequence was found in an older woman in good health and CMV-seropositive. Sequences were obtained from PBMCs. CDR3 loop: CASSLSLSGNEQFF. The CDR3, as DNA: TGTGCCAGCAGCCTGTCCCTAAGCGGCAATGAGCAGTTCTTC.